These 14 T cell receptor beta chains came from one sample sequenced in a study of T cell repertoires in cytomegalovirus infection. TCRdb independently ran MiXCR on the reads; one entry per CDR3 protein. The profile shows 100,000 to 120,000 distinct CDR3 sequences, 30% of them singletons. Antigens of these TCRs are unknown. Material: CD8+ T cells from cultured PBMCs, obtained from culture after CMV antigen stimulation. These receptors were obtained from a human donor in good health (CMV status not recorded). Some clones in this sample may be carry-over from other donors' samples.

This clonotype was recorded many times. One junction end disagrees with the germline gene, perhaps due to a read error. The CDR3, as DNA: TGTGCCAGCAGCTTAGGTTGGTCGGACATCCATAACTTT. Protein sequence: CASSLGWSDIHNF. The chain uses TRBV7-2 and TRBJ1-6; D might be TRBD1 (5 bases). The CDR3 spans 13 residues. Germline CDR1 reads SGHTA; CDR2 reads FQGNSA.

The chain joins TRBV6-1 to TRBJ1-1; D remains ambiguous. This CDR3 region has 14 residues. V dropped 4 bases and J dropped 1 base, with 10 bases sitting between them. Germline CDR1 and CDR2: MNHNS and SASEGT. The CDR3 is CASSGGSGNTEAFF. In DNA, the CDR3 is TGTGCCAGCAGTGGAGGGTCTGGGAACACTGAAGCTTTCTTT.

The gene calls are TRBV6-6 and TRBJ1-5; TRBD1 matches 7 bases. Germline V gives CDR1 MNHNY, CDR2 SVGAGI (reference sequence). The CDR3 consists of 17 residues. Trimming at V came to 2 bases and at J to 7 bases, leaving 14 bases not matched to a gene. Written as DNA, the CDR3 is TGTGCCAGCAGTTACCCGATTCCACAGGGGACTAGACAGCCCCAGCATTTT. This codes for CASSYPIPQGTRQPQHF.

This clonotype was observed a handful of times. The chain uses TRBV7-8 and TRBJ2-5; D may be TRBD1 or TRBD2 (5 bases each). Germline V lookup: CDR1 SGHVS, CDR2 FQNEAQ. Between the trimmed V and J ends, which lost 5 bases and 4 bases, there was a span of 11 bases. The CDR3 consists of 13 residues. CDR3 sequence (DNA): TGTGCCAGCAGCGGGGGTCTAAGAGAGACCCAGTACTTC. Protein sequence: CASSGGLRETQYF.

This clonotype was found a few times. The gene calls are TRBV23-1 and TRBJ2-1; weak D call: TRBD1 (5 bases). TRBV23-1 is reported as an ORF; its role is uncertain. The CDR3 loop spans 18 amino acids. V was trimmed by 4 bases and J by 1 base, leaving 20 bases between them. CDR3 nucleotide sequence: TGCGCCAGCAGTCGAACAGGTCTGGGTTGTGATTCCTACAATGAGCAGTTCTTC. Protein: CASSRTGLGCDSYNEQFF.

This clonotype occurred many times. J is TRBJ1-5 and V is TRBV5-6, with TRBD1 identical over 9 bases. This CDR3 has 16 residues. V shed 0 bases and J 7 bases; nucleotides not matched to a gene: 8. From germline, CDR1 is SGHDT and CDR2 YYEEEE. CDR3 in DNA: TGTGCCAGCAGCTTGGGGGCCGGGACAGGGAACCAGCCCCAGCATTTT. This sequence encodes CASSLGAGTGNQPQHF.

The rearrangement joins TRBV7-6 to TRBJ1-2; D call uncertain. Per germline, CDR1 SGHVS and CDR2 FNYEAQ. The CDR3 has 15 amino acids. Trimming removed 2 bases at V and 4 bases at J, with 14 bases between. In DNA, the CDR3 is TGTGCCAGCAGCTTACAGGAGCTTGGTCTCTATGGCTACACCTTC. Protein product: CASSLQELGLYGYTF.

The chain employs TRBV27 and TRBJ2-7, with 12 bases aligning to TRBD1. V lost 6 bases, J lost 3 bases, and 9 bases stayed unmatched. Germline V gives CDR1 MNHEY, CDR2 SMNVEV (reference sequence). This CDR3 comprises 16 residues. The CDR3 region has the DNA TGTGCCAGCAGCGATGGGACAGGGGGCCAGTACTACGAGCAGTACTTC. Protein product: CASSDGTGGQYYEQYF.

This chain links TRBV12-3 or TRBV12-4 with TRBJ1-1; D remains ambiguous. V was trimmed by 2 bases and J by 1 base, leaving 11 bases between them. This CDR3 region has 15 residues. In nucleotides, the CDR3 is TGTGCCAGCAGTTTAACGACAAACGAGAACACTGAAGCTTTCTTT. It yields the protein CASSLTTNENTEAFF.

This clonotype was seen a few times. The chain has TRBV12-5 and TRBJ2-7; D possibly corresponds to TRBD2 (5 bases). Germline CDR1 LGHNT, CDR2 FRNRAP. This CDR3 is 15 amino acids long. The V end was cut by 7 bases, the J end by 2 bases, with 18 bases between. This CDR3 reads CASAWSGTATYEQYF. CDR3 bases: TGTGCTAGTGCCTGGTCGGGAACAGCCACCTACGAGCAGTACTTC.

This rearrangement joins TRBV6-4 to TRBJ2-1; tentative D call: TRBD2 (5 bases). V was cut by 3 bases and J by 0 bases, with 12 bases left in between. This CDR3 spans 16 amino acids. CDR1 MRHNA and CDR2 SNTAGT come from the germline V gene. Here the CDR3 reads CASSENWESSYNEQFF. CDR3 nucleotides: TGTGCCAGCAGTGAAAATTGGGAGAGCTCCTACAATGAGCAGTTCTTC.

This clonotype was recorded a few times. The V and J genes are TRBV5-1 and TRBJ2-2, with 10 nucleotides matching TRBD1. Per germline, CDR1 SGHRS and CDR2 YFSETQ. The CDR3 is 13 residues long. Trimming removed 4 bases from V and 7 bases from J; junction bases left unmatched: 1. CDR3 in DNA: TGCGCCAGCAGCAGGACAGGGGGCGGGGAGCTGTTTTTT. This codes for CASSRTGGGELFF.

This clonotype has at least ten counts. The V and J genes are TRBV4-1 and TRBJ1-1; possible D gene TRBD1, 6 bases. V shed 0 bases and J shed 1 base, with 12 bases lying between them. This CDR3 has 16 residues. Per germline, CDR1 MGHRA and CDR2 YSYEKL. The CDR3 DNA follows: TGCGCCAGCAGCCAAGATCCAGGGGCCTGGAACACTGAAGCTTTCTTT. Protein product: CASSQDPGAWNTEAFF.

This clonotype was picked up a small number of times. At one end, the junction sequence differs from germline, possibly due to a read error. The chain uses TRBV29-1 and TRBJ2-1; D possibly corresponds to TRBD2 (7 bases). CDR1 is SQVTM, CDR2 ANQGSEA, per germline. The CDR3 is made up of 18 amino acids. The CDR3 loop is CSAEGGGTDRSSYNEQFF. CDR3 coding DNA: TGCAGCGCTGAAGGGGGGGGGACGGACCGGAGCTCCTACAATGAGCAGTTCTTC.